The 15 T cell receptor beta chains given below trace back to one sample, sequenced in a study of blood T cell repertoires in COVID-19. Sequenced by immunoSEQ multiplex PCR; TCRdb stores in-frame clones only, minus some. Among roughly 150,000 clones, 83% were seen once, and the ten largest hold approximately 2%. The sequencing input was peripheral blood. The receptors were gathered from a woman older than 75 with acute or convalescent COVID-19.

The V and J genes are TRBV6-2 or TRBV6-3 and TRBJ2-6; D might be TRBD2 (5 bases). CDR3 size: 16 residues. With 3 bases removed from V and 3 bases from J, the gap between germline ends came to 12 bases. CDR1 MNHEY and CDR2 SVGEGT come from the germline V gene. The CDR3 reads CASSYASRGGANVLTF. CDR3 bases: TGTGCCAGCAGTTATGCAAGCCGGGGTGGGGCCAACGTCCTGACTTTC.

V and J are TRBV9 and TRBJ1-2, with 9 bases that match TRBD1. The germline V gene encodes CDR1 SGDLS and CDR2 YYNGEE. This CDR3 is built from 14 residues. After removal of 3 bases from V and 4 bases from J, the junction contained 4 bases not matched to a gene. The CDR3 DNA sequence: TGTGCCAGCAGCGAAACAGGGGGCGCCTATGGCTACACCTTC. It encodes CASSETGGAYGYTF.

The chain carries TRBV10-2 and TRBJ1-5, with D perhaps matching TRBD1 (5 bases). Germline V gives CDR1 WSHSY, CDR2 SAAADI. V lost 6 bases and J 4 bases, leaving 13 bases between the germline ends. The CDR3 runs to 14 residues. The CDR3 sequence: CASSASTANQPQHF. CDR3 in DNA: TGCGCCAGCAGCGCATCGACAGCGAATCAGCCCCAGCATTTT.

The chain links TRBV7-2 to TRBJ2-2; TRBD1 agrees at 9 bases. The CDR3 covers 18 residues. Unmatched junction bases numbered 18, after V lost 4 bases and J lost 9 bases. In germline, CDR1 is SGHTA, CDR2 FQGNSA. In DNA form, the CDR3 reads TGTGCCAGCAGCTCCCGACAGGGGGGCTCCGCTCGGGCTCGGGAGCTGTTTTTT. Translating it yields CASSSRQGGSARARELFF.

This chain uses TRBV29-1 with TRBJ2-7; D ambiguous. This CDR3 is 12 amino acids long. Germline loops: CDR1 SQVTM, CDR2 ANQGSEA. Trimming removed 6 bases at V and 7 bases at J, with 16 bases between. The chain's CDR3 is CSVPTPSGEQYF. DNA of the CDR3: TGCAGCGTCCCAACTCCGTCCGGGGAGCAGTACTTC.

This clone was seen more than once but under ten times. The V and J genes are TRBV30 and TRBJ1-5; D gene unclear. V lost 0 bases, J lost 7 bases, and 10 bases lay in between. This CDR3 region has 13 residues. The germline CDR1 and CDR2 sequences are GTSNPN and SVGIG (reference sequence). This CDR3 reads CAWSVGGEQPQHF. The CDR3, as DNA: TGTGCCTGGAGTGTAGGCGGGGAACAGCCCCAGCATTTT.

CDR3: CATSEPGTDTQYF. Written as DNA, the CDR3 is TGTGCCACCAGTGAGCCGGGGACAGATACGCAGTATTTT. The chain combines TRBV24-1 with TRBJ2-3; TRBD2 might be the D (5 bases). Germline V gene lookup returns CDR1 KGHDR and CDR2 SFDVKD. This CDR3 is built from 13 residues. Deletions cut 4 bases from V and 3 bases from J, with 7 bases between.

This chain joins TRBV7-8 and TRBJ1-1; 8 nucleotides agree with TRBD1. V lost 2 bases to trimming and J lost 10 bases; unmatched junction nucleotides: 12. Germline CDR1 reads SGHVS; CDR2 reads FQNEAQ. The CDR3 is made up of 15 amino acids. The DNA of the CDR3 is TGTGCCAGCAGCTTAATGCATTCAGGGGGCGCGGGAGCTTTCTTT. Protein product: CASSLMHSGGAGAFF.

This chain links TRBV30 with TRBJ2-7; maybe TRBD2 (6 bases). This CDR3 spans 11 amino acids. Per germline, CDR1 GTSNPN and CDR2 SVGIG (reference sequence). The V end lost 5 bases, the J end lost 9 bases, and 14 bases lay between the germline ends. CDR3 amino acids: CAWETGGRQYF. CDR3 DNA: TGTGCCTGGGAAACCGGGGGAAGGCAGTACTTC.

The chain has TRBV5-1 and TRBJ2-2; D is unclear. CDR1 is SGHRS and CDR2 is YFSETQ in the germline V gene. This CDR3 is built from 15 residues. V was shortened by 1 base and J by 2 bases, with 9 bases between the two germline ends. Written as DNA, the CDR3 is TGCGCCAGCAGCTTGAGGCTAGATAACACCGGGGAGCTGTTTTTT. It specifies CASSLRLDNTGELFF. Together with reference TRBV5-1 and TRBJ2-2, the CDR3 gives the full variable domain: KAGVTQTPRYLIKTRGQQVTLSCSPISGHRSVSWYQQTPGQGLQFLFEYFSETQRNKGNFPGRFSGRQFSNSRSEMNVSTLELGDSALYLCASSLRLDNTGELFFGEGSRLTVL.

There are a few counts of this clone. This chain links TRBV5-5 with TRBJ2-1; 8 bases map to TRBD2. CDR1 and CDR2 from the germline V gene are SGHKS and YYEKEE (reference sequence). CDR3 length: 15 amino acids. With 0 bases clipped from V and 13 bases from J, the junction kept 12 bases outside the gene matches. This CDR3 is CASSLGRSSGRSQFF. In nucleotides, the CDR3 is TGTGCCAGCAGCTTGGGGAGGTCAAGCGGGAGATCTCAGTTCTTC.

Written as DNA, the CDR3 is TGTGCCAGCAGCTTAGAGAGGTACGTCGAGCAGTACTTC. Translation gives CASSLERYVEQYF. The J gene is TRBJ2-7, the V gene TRBV7-2; D is unclear. Trimming cost V 1 base and J 6 bases, with 10 bases left between them. This CDR3 is 13 amino acids long. The germline CDR1 and CDR2 sequences are SGHTA and FQGNSA. The complete variable domain, with remaining parts taken from reference TRBV7-2 and TRBJ2-7, reads GAGVSQSPSNKVTEKGKDVELRCDPISGHTALYWYRQSLGQGLEFLIYFQGNSAPDKSGLPSDRFSAERTGGSVSTLTIQRTQQEDSAVYLCASSLERYVEQYFGPGTRLTVT.

The rearrangement uses TRBV12-3 or TRBV12-4 and TRBJ2-1; D remains unclear. The CDR3 is 11 amino acids. The ends were cut back, 10 bases at V and 8 bases at J, with 12 bases in the middle. The CDR3 bases are TGTGCCACCTCTGCCCGGGATGAGCAGTTCTTC. Translating it yields CATSARDEQFF.

The V gene is TRBV29-1, the J gene TRBJ2-3; D might be TRBD2 (5 bases). The CDR3 sequence is 11 residues long. Trimming stripped 4 bases from V and 4 bases from J, with 6 bases between. Germline V CDR1 and CDR2: SQVTM, ANQGSEA. CDR3 loop: CSVALADTQYF. The CDR3 nucleotides are TGCAGCGTTGCACTAGCAGATACGCAGTATTTT.

This clone was seen only once. The CDR3 nucleotides are TGTGCCAGCAGGATGGGCAGGTCAGGCTATGGCTACACCTTC. Residues: CASRMGRSGYGYTF. The V gene is TRBV28, the J gene TRBJ1-2, with D unresolved. From germline, CDR1 is MDHEN and CDR2 SYDVKM. The V and J ends lost 6 bases and 4 bases respectively, with 15 bases between them. The CDR3 runs 14 residues.